This T cell receptor beta chain was observed in a study of early T cells in non-severe SARS-CoV-2 infection. Study-level information: Chains stayed unpaired after sequencing of bulk RNA from unsorted whole blood. General study points: Anti-spike CD8 specificities were favored by VDJdb matching, whose results missed private and CD4 specificities.

Unique molecular identifiers were affixed to single, distinct cDNA molecules. TCRdb re-called the 5' RACE reads with MiXCR, one entry per CDR3 protein. The sample has about 76,000 distinct CDR3 sequences; roughly 10% are singletons. This clonotype came up a few times. What it binds is not known. The sequencing input was whole blood. The sequence derives from an adult who was a healthcare worker with PCR-confirmed SARS-CoV-2 infection or an uninfected control (not recorded which).

CDR3 protein: CASSLSGTRYNEQFF. The CDR3 region has the DNA TGTGCCAGCAGTTTGTCGGGGACGAGATACAATGAGCAGTTCTTC. This chain connects TRBV6-5 to TRBJ2-1; D may match TRBD1 or TRBD2 (5 bases each). V was pared by 4 bases and J by 4 bases, with 14 bases between. The length of the CDR3 is 15 residues. The germline gives CDR1 MNHEY, CDR2 SVGAGI.